Below are 27 T cell receptor beta chains sequenced from a single sample in a study of early T cells in non-severe SARS-CoV-2 infection listed by TCRdb under 2021. The protocol used for the library was 5' RACE. Sequencing instrument: NextSeq 500. The public sequencing data were trimmed at Q25 with fastp and processed into clonotypes with MiXCR by TCRdb, which kept only in-frame beta chains. Merged by CDR3 protein, the rows form single entries marked with the most common genes and DNA. For this sample the table gives tens of thousands of distinct CDR3 sequences, of which over 5% were detected only once. The ten largest make up roughly 8.1% of the sample. Input material: whole blood. The receptors here all came from an adult who was a healthcare worker with PCR-confirmed SARS-CoV-2 infection or an uninfected control (not recorded which).

This clonotype was found a few times. This rearrangement joins TRBV6-5 to TRBJ2-7; the D gene is possibly TRBD2 (5 bases). The ends were cut back, 4 bases at V and 4 bases at J, with 11 bases in the middle. Germline CDR1 MNHEY, CDR2 SVGAGI. The CDR3 runs to 13 residues. DNA for the CDR3: TGTGCCAGCAGTTCTCGGGAAGGGTACGAGCAGTACTTC. Translating gives CASSSREGYEQYF.

J is TRBJ2-1 and V is TRBV20-1; possibly TRBD2 for D (5 bases). Germline V CDR1 and CDR2: DFQATT, SNEGSKA (reference sequence). The germline V and J ends were trimmed by 3 bases and 10 bases, with 16 bases remaining between them. The CDR3 is made up of 13 amino acids. The CDR3 DNA sequence: TGCAGTGCTAGTCACCCAGGAACGGGGGAGCAGTTCTTC. It yields the protein CSASHPGTGEQFF.

There are a few counts of this clonotype. This sequence joins TRBV24-1 and TRBJ1-1; D perhaps matches TRBD1 (5 bases). V was pared by 7 bases and J by 4 bases, with 15 bases between. The CDR3 extends over 14 amino acids. Germline V gives CDR1 KGHDR, CDR2 SFDVKD. The DNA for the CDR3 is TGTGCCACCAGCCCAGGGCCTAGGGGCACTGAAGCTTTCTTT. Encoded protein: CATSPGPRGTEAFF.

The J gene is TRBJ1-2, the V gene TRBV16; no clear D. Between the trimmed V and J ends, which lost 3 bases and 3 bases, there was a span of 11 bases. The CDR3 runs 14 residues. CDR1 is KGHSY, CDR2 FQNENV, per germline. The CDR3 DNA sequence: TGTGCCAGCAGCCATGACGGGAGTGACTATGGCTACACCTTC. It encodes CASSHDGSDYGYTF. The entire variable domain, with the rest obtained from reference TRBV16 and TRBJ1-2, is as follows: GEEVAQTPKHLVRGEGQKAKLYCAPIKGHSYVFWYQQVLKNEFKFLISFQNENVFDETGMPKERFSAKCLPNSPCSLEIQATKLEDSAVYFCASSHDGSDYGYTFGSGTRLTVV.

In its sample, this clonotype was seen many times. The chain employs TRBV7-2 and TRBJ1-6, with D tentatively TRBD1 (5 bases). The V end was cut by 1 base, the J end by 10 bases, with 14 bases between. The CDR3 length is 15 residues. Germline V gives CDR1 SGHTA, CDR2 FQGNSA. The CDR3 DNA reads as TGTGCCAGCAGCTTAGTGCCCCCGCAGGGATCACCCCTCCACTTT. The encoded protein is CASSLVPPQGSPLHF.

This clonotype occurred many times. V gene TRBV3-1 combines with J gene TRBJ1-4; D not certain. CDR3 length: 13 amino acids. Germline lookup yields CDR1 LGHDT and CDR2 YNNKEL (reference sequence). V dropped 1 base and J dropped 8 bases, with 8 bases sitting between them. The CDR3 protein is CASSQVVGEKLFF. The CDR3 DNA sequence: TGTGCCAGCAGCCAAGTGGTCGGCGAAAAACTGTTTTTT.

The chain has TRBV7-8 and TRBJ2-1; 12 bases fit TRBD1. Trimming took 5 bases from V and 13 from J; bases not matched to a gene: 9. This CDR3 comprises 14 residues. CDR1 and CDR2 (germline): SGHVS, FQNEAQ. CDR3 protein: CASSLPGQGADQFF. The CDR3 nucleotides are TGTGCCAGCAGCCTACCGGGACAGGGGGCCGACCAGTTCTTC.

This clonotype was seen repeatedly, ten times or more. This rearrangement joins TRBV7-9 to TRBJ1-2; no clear D. Germline lookup yields CDR1 SEHNR and CDR2 FQNEAQ (reference sequence). Trimming stripped 5 bases from V and 8 bases from J, with 24 bases between. This CDR3 has 16 residues. The CDR3 is CASSRNLPEGLGGYTF. CDR3 coding DNA: TGTGCCAGCAGCCGAAATCTCCCCGAAGGGTTGGGAGGCTACACCTTC.

This clonotype was seen ten or more times. The chain has TRBV29-1 and TRBJ1-1; D is ambiguous. The CDR3 runs to 13 residues. Germline CDR1 reads SQVTM; CDR2 reads ANQGSEA. V gave up 0 bases and J gave up 7 bases, with 12 bases separating them. The CDR3 bases are TGCAGCGTTGAAGACAGCTTCGGCGGTGAAGCTTTCTTT. Translation: CSVEDSFGGEAFF.

This clonotype turned up a few times. One end of the junction fails to match germline, which may point to a read error. This sequence joins TRBV6-6 and TRBJ1-5; 10 nucleotides agree with TRBD1. The length of the CDR3 is 17 residues. Germline V gene data show CDR1 as MNHNY and CDR2 as SVGAGI (reference sequence). The CDR3 nucleotides are TGTGCCAGCAGTTCCGACAGGGGGCTGTCGGGCAATCAGCCCCAGCAATTT. The encoded protein is CASSSDRGLSGNQPQQF.

This clonotype has more than one count but fewer than ten. The rearrangement links TRBV7-2 to TRBJ2-7; D might be TRBD1 (6 bases). Trimming stripped 0 bases from V and 5 bases from J, with 17 bases between. Germline-derived CDR1 and CDR2 are SGHTA and FQGNSA. The CDR3 contains 16 residues. The CDR3 spells CASSLAQARGDDEQYF. The CDR3 DNA sequence: TGTGCCAGCAGCTTAGCGCAGGCCAGGGGAGACGACGAGCAGTACTTC.

The sample holds many counts of this clonotype. CDR3 in DNA: TGCAGCGTCGGACGGGGTCACAATGAGCAGTTCTTC. Its protein product is CSVGRGHNEQFF. This chain connects TRBV29-1 to TRBJ2-1; weak D call: TRBD2 (5 bases). V was pared by 6 bases and J by 5 bases, with 11 bases between. The CDR3 loop spans 12 amino acids. Looked up from germline, CDR1 is SQVTM and CDR2 is ANQGSEA.

This clonotype came up many times. The V and J genes are TRBV30 and TRBJ2-1; D perhaps matches TRBD2 (5 bases). The CDR3 loop spans 14 amino acids. The ends were cut back, 1 base at V and 5 bases at J, with 12 bases in the middle. Germline V gene data show CDR1 as GTSNPN and CDR2 as SVGIG (reference sequence). For the CDR3, the DNA is TGTGCCTGGAGTGCGGACGTCGGGAACAATGAGCAGTTCTTC. Translated: CAWSADVGNNEQFF.

This clonotype was seen many times. This chain joins TRBV5-1 and TRBJ1-5; D is possibly TRBD1 (5 bases). Germline CDR1 SGHRS, CDR2 YFSETQ. The CDR3 sequence is 15 residues long. V lost 4 bases and J lost 3, with 14 bases in between. Here the CDR3 DNA reads TGCGCCAGCAGCAGTACAGGATCCTTCAATCAGCCCCAGCATTTT. As protein: CASSSTGSFNQPQHF.

This clonotype has only a few counts. J is TRBJ1-2 and V is TRBV30, with a weak D call TRBD1 (5 bases). CDR3 length: 13 residues. Between the trimmed V and J ends, which lost 0 bases and 7 bases, there was a span of 12 bases. Germline V gene lookup returns CDR1 GTSNPN and CDR2 SVGIG (reference sequence). This CDR3 reads CAWSVGRDGGYTF. The CDR3 region has the DNA TGTGCCTGGAGTGTCGGCAGGGACGGTGGCTACACCTTC. The full variable domain, its missing parts supplied by reference TRBV30 and TRBJ1-2, is SQTIHQWPATLVQPVGSPLSLECTVEGTSNPNLYWYRQAAGRGLQLLFYSVGIGQISSEVPQNLSASRPQDRQFILSSKKLLLSDSGFYLCAWSVGRDGGYTFGSGTRLTVV.

The table lists this clonotype with a few counts. This chain connects TRBV5-1 to TRBJ2-2; the D gene is possibly TRBD1 (5 bases). CDR3 length equals 13 residues. V lost 4 bases and J lost 4, with 8 bases in between. Germline-derived CDR1 and CDR2 are SGHRS and YFSETQ. This CDR3 is CASSVTATGELFF. As DNA, the CDR3 is TGCGCCAGCAGCGTGACAGCCACCGGGGAGCTGTTTTTT.

Only a few counts were recorded for this clonotype. This chain links TRBV20-1 with TRBJ2-7, with a possible D match to TRBD2 (6 bases). CDR3 length equals 12 residues. Germline-derived CDR1 and CDR2 are DFQATT and SNEGSKA (reference sequence). V dropped 0 bases and J dropped 4 bases, with 7 bases sitting between them. CDR3 sequence: CSAREGGYEQYF. As DNA, the CDR3 is TGCAGTGCTAGAGAGGGGGGATACGAGCAGTACTTC.

The chain couples TRBV6-5 to TRBJ2-3; no clear D gene. Trimming left V 4 bases short and J 5 bases short, with 10 bases between. Germline V gives CDR1 MNHEY, CDR2 SVGAGI. CDR3 length: 13 residues. The CDR3 DNA sequence: TGTGCCAGCAGTTGGCAACATGGAGATACGCAGTATTTT. Protein product: CASSWQHGDTQYF.

This clonotype came up many times. The chain links TRBV10-3 to TRBJ2-7; D may be TRBD2 (5 bases). Trimming took off 1 base at V and 6 bases at J, with 19 bases between the two ends. The CDR3 has 16 residues. The germline gives CDR1 ENHRY, CDR2 SYGVKD. The CDR3 sequence is CAISEFRGPGSSEQYF. Written as DNA, the CDR3 is TGTGCCATCAGTGAGTTCCGGGGTCCTGGGAGCTCCGAGCAGTACTTC.

This clonotype showed up many times. CDR3 coding DNA: TGTGCCACTATTGGACCTTTCAGCACTGAAGCTTTCTTT. Protein: CATIGPFSTEAFF. The V and J genes are TRBV27 and TRBJ1-1; D not certain. The germline V gene encodes CDR1 MNHEY and CDR2 SMNVEV (reference sequence). V was clipped by 10 bases and J by 4 bases, with 16 bases between them. The CDR3 sequence is 13 residues long.

The chain combines TRBV5-4 with TRBJ2-7; TRBD1 matches 11 bases. The CDR3 loop spans 13 amino acids. Germline CDR1 is SGHNT and CDR2 is YYREEE (reference sequence). J lost 5 bases, V lost 3 bases, and 1 base had no gene match. CDR3 bases: TGTGCCAGCAGCTGGACAGGGGGCAACGAGCAGTACTTC. Translation: CASSWTGGNEQYF.

The table lists this clonotype with many counts. This rearrangement joins TRBV7-9 to TRBJ1-2; 8 bases are shared with TRBD1. The length of the CDR3 is 16 residues. V trimming: 5 bases; J trimming: 1 base; junction bases outside the gene matches: 9. Germline V gene data show CDR1 as SEHNR and CDR2 as FQNEAQ (reference sequence). The CDR3 DNA reads TGTGCCAGCAGCCCTTGGGGGACAGGAATTAACTATGGCTACACCTTC. Translating gives CASSPWGTGINYGYTF.

This clonotype was found many times. The chain has TRBV2 and TRBJ2-3, with a possible D match to TRBD2 (6 bases). In germline, CDR1 is SNHLY, CDR2 FYNNEI. The ends were cut back, 3 bases at V and 5 bases at J, with 15 bases in the middle. CDR3 length equals 15 residues. DNA for the CDR3: TGTGCCAGCAGTGAGCCCGGGGACTCCGGAGATACGCAGTATTTT. Translated: CASSEPGDSGDTQYF.

J is TRBJ2-3 and V is TRBV20-1; 7 bases line up with TRBD1. In germline, CDR1 is DFQATT, CDR2 SNEGSKA (reference sequence). This CDR3 spans 15 amino acids. V trimming: 5 bases; J trimming: 6 bases; junction bases outside the gene matches: 14. CDR3 nucleotide sequence: TGCAGTGCTCCAGAAGGGGGCGCAGATATGGATACGCAGTATTTT. Protein sequence: CSAPEGGADMDTQYF.

Only a few counts were recorded for this clonotype. This chain joins TRBV10-3 and TRBJ2-7, with 8 bases that match TRBD2. Germline CDR1 ENHRY, CDR2 SYGVKD. The V segment lost 8 bases and the J segment 2 bases; nucleotides outside the gene matches: 2. This CDR3 spans 12 amino acids. The CDR3 region has the DNA TGTGCCATCGGAGCGGGGGCCTACGAGCAGTACTTC. Amino acids: CAIGAGAYEQYF.

This clonotype was seen many times. This sequence joins TRBV7-9 and TRBJ2-1; the match to TRBD1 covers 12 bases. Trimming took 5 bases from V and 2 from J; bases not matched to a gene: 4. The CDR3 runs to 16 residues. Germline values: CDR1 SEHNR, CDR2 FQNEAQ (reference sequence). The DNA for the CDR3 is TGTGCCAGCAGCCTGGGACAGGGGGCAACCTACAATGAGCAGTTCTTC. Translation: CASSLGQGATYNEQFF.

This clonotype was seen only a few times. An end of the junction does not agree with germline; a read error may underlie this. The genes are TRBV10-2 and TRBJ2-7; 12 nucleotides line up with TRBD2. The V gene's germline CDR1 is WSHSY and CDR2 SAAADI. CDR3 length: 15 amino acids. The CDR3 region has the DNA TGCGCCACCAGTGGACTAGCGGGGTTCTCCTACGAGCAGTACTTC. This gives the protein CATSGLAGFSYEQYF.